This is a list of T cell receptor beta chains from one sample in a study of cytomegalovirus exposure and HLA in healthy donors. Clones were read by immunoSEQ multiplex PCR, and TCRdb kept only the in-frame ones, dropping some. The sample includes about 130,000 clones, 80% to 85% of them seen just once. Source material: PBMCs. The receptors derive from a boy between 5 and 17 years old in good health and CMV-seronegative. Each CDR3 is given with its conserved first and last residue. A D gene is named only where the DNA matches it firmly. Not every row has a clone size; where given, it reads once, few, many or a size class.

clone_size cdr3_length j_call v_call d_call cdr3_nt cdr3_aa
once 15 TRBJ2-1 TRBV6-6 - TGTGCCAGCAGTTATGGGGGAGGTTCCTACAATGAGCAGTTCTTC CASSYGGGSYNEQFF
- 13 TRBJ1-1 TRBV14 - TGTGCCAGCAGCCAAGAGAGAATCGGTGAAGCTTTCTTT CASSQERIGEAFF
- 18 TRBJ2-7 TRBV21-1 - TGTGCCAGCTCCTCGGGACAGGCCCCTATTAGCTCAGCCTACGAGCAGTACTTC CASSSGQAPISSAYEQYF
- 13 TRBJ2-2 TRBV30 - TGTGCCTGGATCCCCCCAAACACCGGGGAGCTGTTTTTT CAWIPPNTGELFF
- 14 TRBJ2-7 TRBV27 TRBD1 TGTGCCAGCAACTCCGGGACAGATCGGGACGAGCAGTACTTC CASNSGTDRDEQYF
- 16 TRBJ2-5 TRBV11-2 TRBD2 TGTGCCAGCAGCCCCGGGACTAGCGTCTTTCAAGAGACCCAGTACTTC CASSPGTSVFQETQYF
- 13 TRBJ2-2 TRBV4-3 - TGCGCCAGCAGCCAAGATTTCGGCGGGGAGCTGTTTTTT CASSQDFGGELFF
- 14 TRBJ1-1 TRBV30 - TGTGCCTGGGGGAGTGGAACTAAGAACACTGAAGCTTTCTTT CAWGSGTKNTEAFF
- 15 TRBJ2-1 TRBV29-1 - TGCAGCGTGGGCCAAGGCAGGGCTTCCTACAATGAGCAGTTCTTC CSVGQGRASYNEQFF
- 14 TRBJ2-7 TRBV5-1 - TGCGCCAGCAGCTACCAGACAGCTGCCTACGAGCAGTACTTC CASSYQTAAYEQYF
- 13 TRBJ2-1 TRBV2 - TGTGCCAGCAGCCCAAGACATTACGATGAGCAGTTCTTC CASSPRHYDEQFF
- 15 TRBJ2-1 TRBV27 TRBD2 TGTGCCAGCAGTTTTGCGGGAGGGTGGTCCAATGAGCAGTTCTTC CASSFAGGWSNEQFF
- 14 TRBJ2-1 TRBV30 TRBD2 TGTGCCTGGAGTACCCTAGCGGACTACAATGAGCAGTTCTTC CAWSTLADYNEQFF
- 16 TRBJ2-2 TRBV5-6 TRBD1 TGTGCCAGCAGCCCCGAGGGACAGGGGAAAACCGGGGAGCTGTTTTTT CASSPEGQGKTGELFF
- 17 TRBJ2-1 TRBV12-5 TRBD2 TGTGCTAGTGGTTTGGGGACCGGGACTAGCAGCTACAATGAGCAGTTCTTC CASGLGTGTSSYNEQFF
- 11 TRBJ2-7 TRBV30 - TGTGCCTGGAGTGTACAGGGTAGTCCTTACTTC CAWSVQGSPYF
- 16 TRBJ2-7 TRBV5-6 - TGTGCCAGCAGCTTACCGAGTCCAGGGGAGTCCTACGAGCAGTACTTC CASSLPSPGESYEQYF
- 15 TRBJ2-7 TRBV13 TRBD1 TGTGCCAGCAGCTTAGGAGGGACAGGGCTCTACGAGCAGTACTTC CASSLGGTGLYEQYF
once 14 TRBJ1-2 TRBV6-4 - TGTGCCAGCAGTGCCTCCGGTGGGCAGGGTGGCTACACCTTC CASSASGGQGGYTF
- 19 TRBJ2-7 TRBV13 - TGTGCCAGCAGCTTAGGTCCCTTGGGGGGAGGCCAGACTTCCTACGAGCAGTACTTC CASSLGPLGGGQTSYEQYF
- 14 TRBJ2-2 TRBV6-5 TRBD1 TGTGCCACCAGGGGGACAGGGGGAATCGGGGAGCTGTTTTTT CATRGTGGIGELFF
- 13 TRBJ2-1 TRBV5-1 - TGCGCCAGCAGCTTGGGGCCCTACAATGAGCAGTTCTTC CASSLGPYNEQFF
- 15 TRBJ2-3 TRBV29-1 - TGCAGCGTTGAAACCTATGGCGGGGGCACAGATACGCAGTATTTT CSVETYGGGTDTQYF